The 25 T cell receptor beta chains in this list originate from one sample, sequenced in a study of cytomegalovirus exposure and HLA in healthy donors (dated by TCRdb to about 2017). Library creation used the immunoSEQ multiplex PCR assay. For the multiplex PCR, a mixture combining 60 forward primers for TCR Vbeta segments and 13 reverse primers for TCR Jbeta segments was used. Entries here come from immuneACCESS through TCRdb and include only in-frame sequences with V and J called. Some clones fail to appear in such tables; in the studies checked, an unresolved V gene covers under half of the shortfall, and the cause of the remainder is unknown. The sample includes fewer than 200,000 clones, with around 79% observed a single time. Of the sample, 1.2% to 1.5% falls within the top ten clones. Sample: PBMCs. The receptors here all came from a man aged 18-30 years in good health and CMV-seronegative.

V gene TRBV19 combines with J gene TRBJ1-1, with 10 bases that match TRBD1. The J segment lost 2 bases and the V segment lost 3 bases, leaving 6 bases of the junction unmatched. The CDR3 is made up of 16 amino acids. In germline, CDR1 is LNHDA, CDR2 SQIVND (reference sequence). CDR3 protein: CASSMRTGGTNTEAFF. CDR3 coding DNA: TGTGCCAGTAGTATGCGGACAGGGGGGACCAACACTGAAGCTTTCTTT.

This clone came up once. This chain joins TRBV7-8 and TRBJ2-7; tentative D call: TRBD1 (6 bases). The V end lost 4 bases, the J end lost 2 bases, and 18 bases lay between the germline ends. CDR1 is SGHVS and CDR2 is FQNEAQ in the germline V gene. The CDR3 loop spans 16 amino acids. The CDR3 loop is CASSSLQGPKAYEQYF. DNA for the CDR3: TGTGCCAGCAGCTCCCTCCAGGGGCCAAAGGCCTACGAGCAGTACTTC.

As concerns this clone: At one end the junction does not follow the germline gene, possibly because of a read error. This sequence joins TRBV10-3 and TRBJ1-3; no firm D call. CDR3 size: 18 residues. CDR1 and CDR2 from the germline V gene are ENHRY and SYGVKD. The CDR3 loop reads CAISESKGRVFSGDTIYF. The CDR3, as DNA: TGTGCCATCAGTGAGTCGAAAGGTCGGGTATTCTCTGGAGACACCATATATTTT.

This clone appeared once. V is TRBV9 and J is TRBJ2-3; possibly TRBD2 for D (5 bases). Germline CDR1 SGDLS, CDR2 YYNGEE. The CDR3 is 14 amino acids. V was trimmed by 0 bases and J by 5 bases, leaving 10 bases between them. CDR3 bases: TGTGCCAGCAGCGTAGGTCTGGGAGAAGATACGCAGTATTTT. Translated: CASSVGLGEDTQYF. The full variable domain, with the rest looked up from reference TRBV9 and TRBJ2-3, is DSGVTQTPKHLITATGQRVTLRCSPRSGDLSVYWYQQSLDQGLQFLIQYYNGEERAKGNILERFSAQQFPDLHSELNLSSLELGDSALYFCASSVGLGEDTQYFGPGTRLTVL.

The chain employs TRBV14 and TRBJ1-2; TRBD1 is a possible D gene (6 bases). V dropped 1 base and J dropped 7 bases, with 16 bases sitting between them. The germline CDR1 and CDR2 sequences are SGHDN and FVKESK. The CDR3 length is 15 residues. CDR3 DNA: TGTGCCAGCAGCCAAGTGGAGCGGGGGCTTTTTGGCTACACCTTC. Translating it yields CASSQVERGLFGYTF.

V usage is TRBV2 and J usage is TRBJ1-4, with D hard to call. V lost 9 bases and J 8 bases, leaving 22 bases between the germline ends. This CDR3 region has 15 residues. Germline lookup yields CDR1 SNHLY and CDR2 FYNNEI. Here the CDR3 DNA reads TGTGCCAGTCATCGTACGGTCCCTGGCGGGGAAAAACTGTTTTTT. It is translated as CASHRTVPGGEKLFF. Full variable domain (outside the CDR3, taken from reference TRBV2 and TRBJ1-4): EPEVTQTPSHQVTQMGQEVILRCVPISNHLYFYWYRQILGQKVEFLVSFYNNEISEKSEIFDDQFSVERPDGSNFTLKIRSTKLEDSAMYFCASHRTVPGGEKLFFGSGTQLSVL.

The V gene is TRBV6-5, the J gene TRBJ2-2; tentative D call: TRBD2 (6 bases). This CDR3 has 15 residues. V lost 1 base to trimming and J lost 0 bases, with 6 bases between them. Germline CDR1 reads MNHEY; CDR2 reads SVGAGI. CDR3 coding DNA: TGTGCCAGCAGTTACTGGGGGGCGAACACCGGGGAGCTGTTTTTT. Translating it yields CASSYWGANTGELFF.

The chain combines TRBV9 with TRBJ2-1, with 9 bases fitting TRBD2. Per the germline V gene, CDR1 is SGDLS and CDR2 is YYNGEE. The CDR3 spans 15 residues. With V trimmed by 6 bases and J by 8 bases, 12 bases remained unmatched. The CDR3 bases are TGTGCCAGCACCGAGTCGATAGCGGGAGAAGATGAGCAGTTCTTC. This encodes CASTESIAGEDEQFF. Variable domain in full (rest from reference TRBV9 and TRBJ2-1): DSGVTQTPKHLITATGQRVTLRCSPRSGDLSVYWYQQSLDQGLQFLIQYYNGEERAKGNILERFSAQQFPDLHSELNLSSLELGDSALYFCASTESIAGEDEQFFGPGTRLTVL.

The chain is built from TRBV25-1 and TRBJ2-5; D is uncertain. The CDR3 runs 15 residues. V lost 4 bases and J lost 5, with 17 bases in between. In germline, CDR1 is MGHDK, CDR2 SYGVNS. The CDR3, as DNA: TGTGCCAGCAGTGCCCCGAAGGAGTTTTCGGAGACCCAGTACTTC. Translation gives CASSAPKEFSETQYF.

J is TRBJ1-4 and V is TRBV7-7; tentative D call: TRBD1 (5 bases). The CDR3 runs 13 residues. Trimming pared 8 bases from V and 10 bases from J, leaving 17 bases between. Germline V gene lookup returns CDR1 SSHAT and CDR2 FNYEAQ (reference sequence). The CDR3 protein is CASGSIGEGKLFF. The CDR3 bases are TGTGCCAGCGGGTCGATAGGGGAGGGAAAACTGTTTTTT.

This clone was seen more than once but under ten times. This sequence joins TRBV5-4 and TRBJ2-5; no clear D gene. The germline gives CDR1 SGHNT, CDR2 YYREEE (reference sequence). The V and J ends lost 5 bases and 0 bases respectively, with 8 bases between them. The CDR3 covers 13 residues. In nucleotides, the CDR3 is TGTGCCAGCAGAGTAAGCGACCAAGAGACCCAGTACTTC. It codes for CASRVSDQETQYF.

The CDR3 loop is CASSLGEREYYEQYF. The DNA of the CDR3 is TGTGCCAGCAGCTTGGGGGAGCGGGAGTACTACGAGCAGTACTTC. This sequence joins TRBV5-5 and TRBJ2-7; 8 nucleotides match TRBD2. CDR1 and CDR2 from the germline V gene are SGHKS and YYEKEE (reference sequence). Unmatched junction bases numbered 5, after V lost 0 bases and J lost 3 bases. The CDR3 runs 15 residues.

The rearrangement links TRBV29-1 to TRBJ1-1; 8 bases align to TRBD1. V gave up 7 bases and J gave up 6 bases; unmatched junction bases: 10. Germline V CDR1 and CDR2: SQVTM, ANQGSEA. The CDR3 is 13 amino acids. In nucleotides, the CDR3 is TGCAGCGCCTTAGGACAGGGAGAGTCTGAAGCTTTCTTT. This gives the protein CSALGQGESEAFF.

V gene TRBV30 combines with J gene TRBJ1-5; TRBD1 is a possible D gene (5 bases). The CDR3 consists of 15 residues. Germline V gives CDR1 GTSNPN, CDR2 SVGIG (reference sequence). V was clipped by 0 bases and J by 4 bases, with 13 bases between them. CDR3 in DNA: TGTGCCTGGAGTGTAAACGCAGGGAAGAATCAGCCCCAGCATTTT. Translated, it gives CAWSVNAGKNQPQHF.

This CDR3 is CASSPGTSGSSEQFF. Here the CDR3 DNA reads TGTGCCAGCAGCCCCGGGACTAGCGGGAGCAGTGAGCAGTTCTTC. The chain links TRBV6-5 to TRBJ2-1, with 14 bases aligning to TRBD2. The CDR3 is made up of 15 amino acids. Germline CDR1 reads MNHEY; CDR2 reads SVGAGI. Unmatched junction bases numbered 7, after V lost 6 bases and J lost 9 bases.

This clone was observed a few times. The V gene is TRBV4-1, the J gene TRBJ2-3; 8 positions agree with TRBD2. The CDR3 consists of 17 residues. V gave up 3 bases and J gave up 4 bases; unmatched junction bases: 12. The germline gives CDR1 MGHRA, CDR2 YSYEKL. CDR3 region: CASSHILRTSRPDTQYF. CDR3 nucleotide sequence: TGCGCCAGCAGCCACATACTCCGGACTAGCAGGCCAGATACGCAGTATTTT.

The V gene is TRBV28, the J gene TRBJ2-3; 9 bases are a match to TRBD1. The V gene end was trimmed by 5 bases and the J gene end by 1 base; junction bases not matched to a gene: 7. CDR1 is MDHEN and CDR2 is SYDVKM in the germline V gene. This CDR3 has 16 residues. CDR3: CASSHLRDRGTDTQYF. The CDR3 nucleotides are TGTGCCAGCAGTCACCTCCGGGACAGGGGCACAGATACGCAGTATTTT.

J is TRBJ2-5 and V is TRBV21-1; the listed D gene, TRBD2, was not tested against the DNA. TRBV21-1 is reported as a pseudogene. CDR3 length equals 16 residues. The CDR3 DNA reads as TGTGCCAGCAGCAAAAATGGGGCGGGAGTGCTGGAGACCCAGTACTTC. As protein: CASSKNGAGVLETQYF.

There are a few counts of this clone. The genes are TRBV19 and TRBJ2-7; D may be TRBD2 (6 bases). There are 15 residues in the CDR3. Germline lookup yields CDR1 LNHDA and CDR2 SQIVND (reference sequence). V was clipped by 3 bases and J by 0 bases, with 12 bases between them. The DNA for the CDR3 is TGTGCCAGTAGTATCCGGGACTCGAGCTCCTACGAGCAGTACTTC. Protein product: CASSIRDSSSYEQYF.

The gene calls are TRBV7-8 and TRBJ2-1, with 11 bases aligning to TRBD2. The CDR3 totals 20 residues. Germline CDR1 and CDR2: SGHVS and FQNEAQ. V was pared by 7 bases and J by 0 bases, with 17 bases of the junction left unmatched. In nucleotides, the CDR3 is TGTGCCAGCACCCGAGCGTCGGGACTAGCGGAGTGGAGCTCCTACAATGAGCAGTTCTTC. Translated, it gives CASTRASGLAEWSSYNEQFF. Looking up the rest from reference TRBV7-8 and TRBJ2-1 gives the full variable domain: GAGVSQSPRYKVAKRGQDVALRCDPISGHVSLFWYQQALGQGPEFLTYFQNEAQLDKSGLPSDRFFAERPEGSVSTLKIQRTQQEDSAVYLCASTRASGLAEWSSYNEQFFGPGTRLTVL.

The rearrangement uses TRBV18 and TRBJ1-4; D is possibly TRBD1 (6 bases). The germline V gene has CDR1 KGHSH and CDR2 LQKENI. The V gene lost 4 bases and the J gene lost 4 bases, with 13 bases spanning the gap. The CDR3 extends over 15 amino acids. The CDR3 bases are TGTGCCAGCTCACTCGAGGACAGCCTTAATGAAAAACTGTTTTTT. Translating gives CASSLEDSLNEKLFF.

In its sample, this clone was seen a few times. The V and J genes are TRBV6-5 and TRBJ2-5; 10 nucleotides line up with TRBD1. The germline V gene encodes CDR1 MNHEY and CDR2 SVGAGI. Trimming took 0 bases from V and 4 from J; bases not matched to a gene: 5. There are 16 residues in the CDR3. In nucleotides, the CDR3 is TGTGCCAGCAGTTACTCACCCGGACAGGGGGTAGAGACCCAGTACTTC. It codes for CASSYSPGQGVETQYF.

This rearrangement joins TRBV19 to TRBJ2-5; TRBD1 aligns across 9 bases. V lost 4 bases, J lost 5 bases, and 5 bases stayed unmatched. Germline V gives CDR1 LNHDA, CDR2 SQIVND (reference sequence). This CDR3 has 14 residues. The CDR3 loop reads CASSTGQGSETQYF. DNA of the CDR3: TGTGCCAGTAGTACCGGACAGGGGAGCGAGACCCAGTACTTC.

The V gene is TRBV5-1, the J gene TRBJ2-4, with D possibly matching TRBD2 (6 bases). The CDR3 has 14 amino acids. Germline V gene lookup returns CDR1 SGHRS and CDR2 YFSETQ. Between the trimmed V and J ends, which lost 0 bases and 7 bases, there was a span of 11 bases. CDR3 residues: CASSLGSGFNIQYF. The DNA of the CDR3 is TGCGCCAGCAGCTTGGGTAGCGGTTTTAACATTCAGTACTTC.

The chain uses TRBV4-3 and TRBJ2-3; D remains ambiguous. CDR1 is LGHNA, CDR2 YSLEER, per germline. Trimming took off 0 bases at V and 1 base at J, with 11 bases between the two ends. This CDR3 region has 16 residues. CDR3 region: CASSQDSASGTDTQYF. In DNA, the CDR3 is TGCGCCAGCAGCCAAGATTCGGCAAGCGGCACAGATACGCAGTATTTT.